One sample yielded the 17 T cell receptor beta chains listed below, sequenced in a study of OX40 agonist ivuxolimab in advanced cancers. The protocol was immunoSEQ multiplex PCR, while the TCRdb copy is restricted to in-frame clones and leaves out a portion. The table lists about 69,000 clones, nearly 90% of them singletons. Sequencing was performed on CD4+ or CD8+ T cells sorted from blood, taken in a trial of the OX40 agonist ivuxolimab. These receptors were collected from an adult with an advanced solid tumor such as melanoma, head and neck, liver or kidney cancer.

The V and J genes are TRBV2 and TRBJ2-3; 7 bases align to TRBD2. The CDR3 length is 13 residues. CDR1 and CDR2 from the germline V gene are SNHLY and FYNNEI. After removal of 7 bases from V and 4 bases from J, the junction contained 5 bases not matched to a gene. The DNA of the CDR3 is TGTGCCAGCATGCCGCGGGGGTCAGATACGCAGTATTTT. Protein product: CASMPRGSDTQYF.

The chain uses TRBV19 and TRBJ1-5; 7 positions agree with TRBD1. Germline V gene lookup returns CDR1 LNHDA and CDR2 SQIVND (reference sequence). This CDR3 comprises 12 residues. V dropped 9 bases and J dropped 4; count of bases not matched to a gene: 3. The CDR3 nucleotides read TGTGCCAGCACAGGGGTGAATCAGCCCCAGCATTTT. Translating it yields CASTGVNQPQHF.

This clone occurred a few times. CDR3 sequence: CASRRAENTEAFF. The CDR3 coding sequence is TGCGCCAGCAGGCGGGCGGAAAACACTGAAGCTTTCTTT. The genes are TRBV5-1 and TRBJ1-1; D is unclear. Germline CDR1 SGHRS, CDR2 YFSETQ. The CDR3 runs to 13 residues. Trimming cost V 5 bases and J 2 bases, with 10 bases left between them.

The rearrangement uses TRBV4-1 and TRBJ1-4; 8 bases match TRBD1. Germline CDR1 reads MGHRA; CDR2 reads YSYEKL. After removal of 0 bases from V and 10 bases from J, the junction contained 13 bases not matched to a gene. The CDR3 is 17 residues long. The CDR3 nucleotides read TGCGCCAGCAGCCAAGATCTAGGAGGGCAGGGGGCTGTAAAACTGTTTTTT. This encodes CASSQDLGGQGAVKLFF.

This sequence joins TRBV7-6 and TRBJ2-2, with a possible D match to TRBD1 (5 bases). Looked up from germline, CDR1 is SGHVS and CDR2 is FNYEAQ. V was pared by 4 bases and J by 6 bases, with 30 bases between. CDR3 length equals 20 residues. CDR3 sequence: CASSSLSRSGPEKGAGELFF. CDR3 bases: TGTGCCAGCAGCTCCCTTTCCCGCTCCGGGCCAGAAAAAGGGGCCGGGGAGCTGTTTTTT.

In this sample, this clone turned up once. V usage is TRBV5-1 and J usage is TRBJ2-5; TRBD1 is a possible D gene (6 bases). The CDR3 has 13 amino acids. Germline V lookup: CDR1 SGHRS, CDR2 YFSETQ. The V end was cut by 1 base, the J end by 4 bases, with 8 bases between. CDR3 sequence: CASSLLQGETQYF. In DNA, the CDR3 is TGCGCCAGCAGCTTGCTACAGGGAGAGACCCAGTACTTC.

This clone was counted once. This chain joins TRBV11-1 and TRBJ2-5; weak D call: TRBD1 (6 bases). This CDR3 spans 14 amino acids. The germline V and J ends were trimmed by 3 bases and 10 bases, with 18 bases remaining between them. The germline V gene encodes CDR1 SGHAT and CDR2 FQDESV (reference sequence). The DNA of the CDR3 is TGTGCCAGCAGCTTCCGACAGGTGGGGGCCGGCCAGTACTTC. Translated, it gives CASSFRQVGAGQYF. Filled out from reference TRBV11-1 and TRBJ2-5, the complete variable domain reads EAEVAQSPRYKITEKSQAVAFWCDPISGHATLYWYRQILGQGPELLVQFQDESVVDDSQLPKDRFSAERLKGVDSTLKIQPAELGDSAMYLCASSFRQVGAGQYFGPGTRLLVL.

This chain links TRBV11-2 with TRBJ2-4, with 9 positions matching TRBD1. This CDR3 is 20 amino acids long. Germline V lookup: CDR1 SGHAT, CDR2 FQNNGV. V trimming: 0 bases; J trimming: 0 bases; junction bases outside the gene matches: 12. CDR3 protein: CASSLEGGGQGKLAKNIQYF. In DNA, the CDR3 is TGTGCCAGCAGCTTAGAGGGTGGGGGACAGGGTAAATTAGCCAAAAACATTCAGTACTTC.

The chain recombines TRBV4-3 with TRBJ2-3, with D perhaps matching TRBD2 (6 bases). Germline CDR1 LGHNA, CDR2 YSLEER. Trimming pared 3 bases from V and 3 bases from J, leaving 16 bases between. The CDR3 sequence is 16 residues long. The CDR3 sequence: CASSQDGGTRTDTQYF. Written as DNA, the CDR3 is TGCGCCAGCAGCCAGGATGGCGGGACGAGGACAGATACGCAGTATTTT.

The rearrangement joins TRBV5-1 to TRBJ2-3; 11 nucleotides align to TRBD2. CDR3 length equals 17 residues. Germline CDR1 SGHRS, CDR2 YFSETQ. The junction had 9 bases not matched to a gene; V was cut back by 6 bases and J by 0 bases. The DNA of the CDR3 is TGCGCCAGCACTCCCGGCTCTAGCGGGAGGAGCACAGATACGCAGTATTTT. Its translation is CASTPGSSGRSTDTQYF.

The rearrangement links TRBV11-3 to TRBJ2-3; D may be TRBD1 (6 bases). The CDR3 extends over 16 amino acids. V shed 0 bases and J shed 1 base, with 11 bases lying between them. Germline V gives CDR1 SGHNT, CDR2 YENEEA. The CDR3 reads CASSLEGARRTDTQYF. The CDR3 coding sequence is TGTGCCAGCAGCTTAGAGGGGGCGCGGCGCACAGATACGCAGTATTTT.

This CDR3 is CALRGLNTEAFF. The CDR3 region has the DNA TGTGCCCTCAGGGGCCTTAACACTGAAGCTTTCTTT. This sequence joins TRBV28 and TRBJ1-1; D might be TRBD1 (6 bases). The V end was cut by 11 bases, the J end by 2 bases, with 12 bases between. Germline CDR1 reads MDHEN; CDR2 reads SYDVKM. The CDR3 spans 12 residues.

The chain couples TRBV11-2 to TRBJ2-3; D is perhaps TRBD2 (5 bases). There are 15 residues in the CDR3. CDR1 and CDR2 (germline): SGHAT, FQNNGV. Trimming cost V 5 bases and J 4 bases, with 16 bases left between them. CDR3 protein: CASSQNYGKSDTQYF. CDR3 coding DNA: TGTGCCAGCAGCCAGAATTACGGGAAATCAGATACGCAGTATTTT.

J is TRBJ2-2 and V is TRBV7-9, with D perhaps TRBD1 (6 bases). The germline V and J ends were trimmed by 4 bases and 6 bases, with 12 bases remaining between them. This CDR3 has 14 residues. Germline CDR1 reads SEHNR; CDR2 reads FQNEAQ (reference sequence). In nucleotides, the CDR3 is TGTGCCAGCAGCTCAGGGTGGGGGCCCGGGGAGCTGTTTTTT. Protein sequence: CASSSGWGPGELFF.

The chain couples TRBV7-9 to TRBJ2-7; 8 bases are shared with TRBD1. The trim removed 0 bases at V and 3 bases at J, leaving 4 bases unmatched. Germline V gene data show CDR1 as SEHNR and CDR2 as FQNEAQ (reference sequence). CDR3 size: 15 residues. CDR3 sequence: CASSLAQGVGYEQYF. CDR3 DNA sequence: TGTGCCAGCAGCTTAGCACAGGGGGTTGGCTACGAGCAGTACTTC.

The genes are TRBV18 and TRBJ2-1; 8 bases are a match to TRBD1. Losses at the gene ends were 6 bases for V and 3 bases for J; bases not matched to a gene: 7. CDR1 is KGHSH and CDR2 is LQKENI in the germline V gene. CDR3 length: 15 residues. The CDR3 spells CASSLGQVFYNEQFF. The CDR3 DNA is TGTGCCAGCTCCCTGGGACAGGTTTTCTACAATGAGCAGTTCTTC.

The V gene is TRBV19, the J gene TRBJ2-5, with 8 positions matching TRBD1. The CDR3 totals 15 residues. V shed 5 bases, J shed 4 bases, and the junction held 9 bases outside the gene matches. Germline assignment: CDR1 LNHDA and CDR2 SQIVND (reference sequence). The CDR3 DNA reads as TGTGCCAGTAGTGAGACAGGGGCCCGGGGAGAGACCCAGTACTTC. This translates into CASSETGARGETQYF.